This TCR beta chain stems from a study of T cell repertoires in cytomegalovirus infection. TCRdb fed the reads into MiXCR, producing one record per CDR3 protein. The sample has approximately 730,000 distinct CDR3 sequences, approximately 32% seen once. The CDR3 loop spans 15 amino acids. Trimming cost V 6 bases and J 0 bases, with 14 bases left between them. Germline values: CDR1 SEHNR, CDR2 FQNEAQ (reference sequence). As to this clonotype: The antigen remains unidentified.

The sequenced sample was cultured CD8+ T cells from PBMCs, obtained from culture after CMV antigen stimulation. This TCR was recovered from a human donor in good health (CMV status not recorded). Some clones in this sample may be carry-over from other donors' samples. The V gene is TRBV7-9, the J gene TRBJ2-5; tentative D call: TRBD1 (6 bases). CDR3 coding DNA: TGTGCCAGCAGTACCGGGACACAGAACCAAGAGACCCAGTACTTC. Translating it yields CASSTGTQNQETQYF. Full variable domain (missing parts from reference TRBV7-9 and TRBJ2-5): DTGVSQNPRHKITKRGQNVTFRCDPISEHNRLYWYRQTLGQGPEFLTYFQNEAQLEKSRLLSDRFSAERPKGSFSTLEIQRTEQGDSAMYLCASSTGTQNQETQYFGPGTRLLVL.